This T cell receptor (beta chain) is from a study of beta chain features in type 1 diabetes. Regarding the study as a whole: There was no resolution here of whether HLA type influences TCRB rearrangement. Patients with Type 1 diabetes showed moderately but significantly shorter TCRB CDR3s in all four CD4+ subsets. Among patients, naive, central memory and Treg TCRB repertoires appeared more similar than among healthy donors.

This CDR3 has 16 amino acids. The germline gives CDR1 SEHNR, CDR2 FQNEAQ (reference sequence). V was shortened by 1 base and J by 0 bases, with 11 bases between the two germline ends. Sequenced material consisted of expressed TCRB transcripts (all of the isolated RNA was reverse transcribed). Measured with immunoSEQ multiplex PCR; TCRdb has only the in-frame clones, and not every one. Here the sample spans roughly 700,000 clones, 13% being singletons. Of note for this clone: Its specificity is unknown.

The sequence derives from a man younger than 35 with type 1 diabetes. Source material: naive CD4+ T cells from blood. The chain combines TRBV7-9 with TRBJ2-3; possible D gene TRBD2, 6 bases. For the CDR3, the DNA is TGTGCCAGCAGCTTAGGGACGGGGGATAGCACAGATACGCAGTATTTT. Amino acid sequence: CASSLGTGDSTDTQYF.